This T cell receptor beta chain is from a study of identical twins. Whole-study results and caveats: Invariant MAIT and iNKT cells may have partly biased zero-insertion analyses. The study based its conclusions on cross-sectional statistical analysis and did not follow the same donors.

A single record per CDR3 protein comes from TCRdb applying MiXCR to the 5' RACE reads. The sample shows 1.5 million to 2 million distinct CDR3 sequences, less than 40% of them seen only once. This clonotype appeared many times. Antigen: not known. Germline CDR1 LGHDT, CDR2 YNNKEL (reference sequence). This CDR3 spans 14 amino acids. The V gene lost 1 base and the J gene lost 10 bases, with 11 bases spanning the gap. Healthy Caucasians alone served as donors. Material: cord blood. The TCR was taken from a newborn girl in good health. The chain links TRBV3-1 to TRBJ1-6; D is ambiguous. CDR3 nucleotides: TGTGCCAGCAGCCAAGGCAGGCTTACCTCACCCCTCCACTTT. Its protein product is CASSQGRLTSPLHF.